A single sample is the source of the 3 T cell receptor beta chains below, sequenced in a study of cytomegalovirus exposure and HLA in healthy donors. Primers: 60 Vbeta forward and 13 Jbeta reverse. Sequencing used immunoSEQ multiplex PCR; TCRdb keeps in-frame clones, though not all of them. Of a few hundred thousand clones listed, around 80% are singletons. The specimen sequenced was PBMCs. Every receptor here comes from a woman aged 35 to 49 in good health and CMV-seronegative.

The chain joins TRBV27 to TRBJ2-5; the match to TRBD2 covers 7 bases. The CDR3 spans 13 residues. Germline V gives CDR1 MNHEY, CDR2 SMNVEV (reference sequence). The junction had 4 bases not matched to a gene; V was cut back by 3 bases and J by 6 bases. The CDR3 spells CASSFGGVKTQYF. In nucleotides, the CDR3 is TGTGCCAGCAGTTTTGGGGGGGTGAAGACCCAGTACTTC.

The rearrangement links TRBV7-2 to TRBJ2-3; 9 bases line up with TRBD1. J was trimmed by 4 bases and V by 3 bases; bases with no gene match: 5. Germline values: CDR1 SGHTA, CDR2 FQGNSA. This CDR3 comprises 15 residues. CDR3 DNA sequence: TGTGCCAGCAGCTTGGGACAGGGCGAGGCAGATACGCAGTATTTT. This encodes CASSLGQGEADTQYF.

The chain has TRBV7-2 and TRBJ2-5, with unresolved D. V was pared by 3 bases and J by 5 bases, with 10 bases between. The V gene's germline CDR1 is SGHTA and CDR2 FQGNSA. There are 13 residues in the CDR3. CDR3 bases: TGTGCCAGCAGCTTTACTCCTCGGGAGACCCAGTACTTC. Translating it yields CASSFTPRETQYF.